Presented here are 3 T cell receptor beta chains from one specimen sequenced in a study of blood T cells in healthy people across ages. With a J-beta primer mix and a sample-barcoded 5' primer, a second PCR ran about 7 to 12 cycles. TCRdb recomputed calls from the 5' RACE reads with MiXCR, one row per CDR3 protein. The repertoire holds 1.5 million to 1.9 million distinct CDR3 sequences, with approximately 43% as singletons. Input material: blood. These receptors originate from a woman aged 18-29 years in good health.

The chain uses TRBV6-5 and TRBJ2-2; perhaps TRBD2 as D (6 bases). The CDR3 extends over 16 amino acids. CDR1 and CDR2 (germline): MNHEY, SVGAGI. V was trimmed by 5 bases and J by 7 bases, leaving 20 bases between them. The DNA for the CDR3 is TGTGCCAGCAGTATCGGGACTCTTAAGACCCACGGGGAGCTGTTTTTT. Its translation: CASSIGTLKTHGELFF.

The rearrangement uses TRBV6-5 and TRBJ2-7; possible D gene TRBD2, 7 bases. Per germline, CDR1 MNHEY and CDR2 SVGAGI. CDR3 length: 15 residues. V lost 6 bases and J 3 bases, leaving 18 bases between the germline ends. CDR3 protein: CASRQLGGPRYEQYF. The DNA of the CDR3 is TGTGCCAGCAGACAACTCGGGGGGCCACGCTACGAGCAGTACTTC.

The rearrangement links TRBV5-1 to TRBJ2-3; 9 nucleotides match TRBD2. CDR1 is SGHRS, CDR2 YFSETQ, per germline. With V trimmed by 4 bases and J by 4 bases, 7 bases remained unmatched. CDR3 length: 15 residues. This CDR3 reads CASSPSGGTSDTQYF. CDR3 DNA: TGCGCCAGCAGCCCCAGCGGGGGGACATCAGATACGCAGTATTTT.